Below are 20 T cell receptor beta chains sequenced from a single sample in a study of OX40 agonist ivuxolimab in advanced cancers. Method: immunoSEQ multiplex PCR; TCRdb's copy keeps in-frame clones and lacks some. The table includes 26,000 or so clones, over 70% detected once. The sequencing used CD4+ or CD8+ T cells sorted from blood, collected in a trial of the OX40 agonist ivuxolimab. These receptors all come from an adult with an advanced solid tumor such as melanoma, head and neck, liver or kidney cancer.

This clone was found once. The chain couples TRBV19 to TRBJ2-3, with 7 bases fitting TRBD2. The germline gives CDR1 LNHDA, CDR2 SQIVND (reference sequence). Trimming took 6 bases from V and 1 from J; bases not matched to a gene: 13. There are 17 residues in the CDR3. CDR3 loop: CASRGLGRGSRTDTQYF. CDR3 nucleotide sequence: TGTGCCAGTAGAGGACTAGGTAGGGGTAGTCGCACAGATACGCAGTATTTT.

The rearrangement links TRBV27 to TRBJ2-2; TRBD2 aligns across 10 bases. The CDR3 has 18 amino acids. The V gene's germline CDR1 is MNHEY and CDR2 SMNVEV (reference sequence). V lost 1 base, J lost 0 bases, and 5 bases stayed unmatched. CDR3 in DNA: TGTGCCAGCAGTTTATGGGCTAGCGGGGGACCGAACACCGGGGAGCTGTTTTTT. Its translation: CASSLWASGGPNTGELFF.

This clone appeared a few times. The chain is built from TRBV5-1 and TRBJ1-3; TRBD1 is a possible D gene (5 bases). The germline V gene has CDR1 SGHRS and CDR2 YFSETQ. Between the trimmed V and J ends, which lost 2 bases and 0 bases, there was a span of 9 bases. CDR3 size: 15 residues. DNA of the CDR3: TGCGCCAGCAGCTTCGGGGGGAGCTCTGGAAACACCATATATTTT. Its protein product is CASSFGGSSGNTIYF.

This clone was counted only a few times. This chain links TRBV14 with TRBJ2-7; TRBD2 matches 12 bases. CDR3 size: 16 residues. Germline CDR1 SGHDN, CDR2 FVKESK. Germline trimming cut 2 bases from V and 6 bases from J; bases unmatched to any gene: 8. DNA for the CDR3: TGTGCCAGCAGCCAAACCCGACTAGCGGGGGCCAGCGAGCAGTACTTC. It specifies CASSQTRLAGASEQYF. Complete variable domain (other parts from reference TRBV14 and TRBJ2-7): EAGVTQFPSHSVIEKGQTVTLRCDPISGHDNLYWYRRVMGKEIKFLLHFVKESKQDESGMPNNRFLAERTGGTYSTLKVQPAELEDSGVYFCASSQTRLAGASEQYFGPGTRLTVT.

By proportion, this clone is medium-sized (0.01 to 0.1%). This chain links TRBV6-4 with TRBJ1-1; D perhaps matches TRBD1 (5 bases). The CDR3 loop spans 16 amino acids. Trimming shortened V by 7 bases and J by 4 bases, and 22 bases separated the two germline ends. The germline V gene encodes CDR1 MRHNA and CDR2 SNTAGT. The CDR3 loop is CASKKTQGPGTTEAFF. For the CDR3, the DNA is TGTGCCAGCAAAAAGACTCAAGGGCCCGGGACCACTGAAGCTTTCTTT.

J is TRBJ2-1 and V is TRBV11-1; D not certain. In germline, CDR1 is SGHAT, CDR2 FQDESV (reference sequence). CDR3 length: 14 residues. Between the trimmed V and J ends, which lost 6 bases and 0 bases, there was a span of 9 bases. The CDR3 DNA follows: TGTGCCAGCAGTTTGGAACGCTCCTACAATGAGCAGTTCTTC. It translates to CASSLERSYNEQFF. Based on the CDR3 plus reference TRBV11-1 and TRBJ2-1, the full variable domain is EAEVAQSPRYKITEKSQAVAFWCDPISGHATLYWYRQILGQGPELLVQFQDESVVDDSQLPKDRFSAERLKGVDSTLKIQPAELGDSAMYLCASSLERSYNEQFFGPGTRLTVL.

The V gene is TRBV5-1, the J gene TRBJ1-5; maybe TRBD1 (6 bases). Looked up from germline, CDR1 is SGHRS and CDR2 is YFSETQ. The CDR3 runs to 15 residues. V lost 0 bases and J 1 base, leaving 8 bases between the germline ends. CDR3 residues: CASSLEGTSNQPQHF. CDR3 in DNA: TGCGCCAGCAGCTTGGAGGGGACAAGCAATCAGCCCCAGCATTTT.

This clone is a singleton in its sample. The rearrangement uses TRBV6-5 and TRBJ2-3; possibly TRBD2 for D (6 bases). Looked up from germline, CDR1 is MNHEY and CDR2 is SVGAGI. CDR3 size: 13 residues. With 11 bases removed from V and 2 bases from J, the gap between germline ends came to 14 bases. Here the CDR3 reads CAAKGRDTDTQYF. The DNA for the CDR3 is TGTGCCGCAAAAGGGCGGGACACAGATACGCAGTATTTT.

This clone showed up just a few times. J is TRBJ1-1 and V is TRBV30, with a weak D call TRBD1 (6 bases). This CDR3 has 14 amino acids. The germline V and J ends were trimmed by 4 bases and 3 bases, with 15 bases remaining between them. Per the germline V gene, CDR1 is GTSNPN and CDR2 is SVGIG (reference sequence). The CDR3 sequence is CAWKISPGDTEAFF. For the CDR3, the DNA is TGTGCCTGGAAGATCAGTCCAGGGGACACTGAAGCTTTCTTT.

V usage is TRBV5-1 and J usage is TRBJ2-7, with 12 bases identical to TRBD2. CDR1 and CDR2 from the germline V gene are SGHRS and YFSETQ. Trimming cost V 2 bases and J 6 bases; bases outside gene matches: 15. The CDR3 has 18 amino acids. The CDR3 is CASSLDVIPSGGAAEQYF. The CDR3 DNA is TGCGCCAGCAGCTTAGACGTTATCCCTAGCGGGGGGGCTGCCGAGCAGTACTTC.

The chain has TRBV27 and TRBJ1-5; a weak D match, TRBD1 (6 bases). V gave up 3 bases and J gave up 4 bases, with 16 bases separating them. The CDR3 has 16 amino acids. Germline V gene data show CDR1 as MNHEY and CDR2 as SMNVEV (reference sequence). In DNA form, the CDR3 reads TGTGCCAGCAGTTTCAGGGGTGGATCTAGTAATCAGCCCCAGCATTTT. It is translated as CASSFRGGSSNQPQHF.

This clone was counted only a few times. The V gene is TRBV5-1, the J gene TRBJ1-4; a possible D gene is TRBD1 (5 bases). The CDR3 spans 14 residues. Trimming left V 3 bases short and J 3 bases short, with 9 bases between. Germline values: CDR1 SGHRS, CDR2 YFSETQ. CDR3 bases: TGCGCCAGCAGCTCCGGGACCCCTAATGAAAAACTGTTTTTT. Amino acids: CASSSGTPNEKLFF.

A word on this clone: Sequence at one end of the junction differs from germline and may be a read error. This chain uses TRBV6-5 with TRBJ1-1, with D perhaps matching TRBD1 (6 bases). CDR1 and CDR2 (germline): MNHEY, SVGAGI. This CDR3 spans 13 amino acids. CDR3 protein: CVSSDRFYTEAFF. CDR3 sequence (DNA): TGTGTCAGCAGTGACAGGTTTTACACTGAAGCTTTCTTT.

CDR3 in amino acids: CASSLMRGTQYF. The DNA for the CDR3 is TGTGCCAGCAGCTTAATGAGGGGAACCCAGTACTTC. The chain carries TRBV7-9 and TRBJ2-5; D is tentatively TRBD1 or TRBD2 (5 bases each). Per germline, CDR1 SEHNR and CDR2 FQNEAQ (reference sequence). V lost 2 bases to trimming and J lost 8 bases, with 9 bases between them. The CDR3 totals 12 residues.

This chain links TRBV25-1 with TRBJ1-3; D is unresolved. CDR1 is MGHDK, CDR2 SYGVNS, per germline. The CDR3 extends over 12 amino acids. Trimming shortened V by 8 bases and J by 0 bases, and 5 bases separated the two germline ends. CDR3 in DNA: TGTGCCAGCTTAAGCTCTGGAAACACCATATATTTT. This gives the protein CASLSSGNTIYF.

The chain joins TRBV27 to TRBJ2-5; no clear D gene. The CDR3 has 12 residues. The ends were cut back, 8 bases at V and 2 bases at J, with 9 bases in the middle. Germline V gene lookup returns CDR1 MNHEY and CDR2 SMNVEV (reference sequence). CDR3 sequence reads: CASPPQQETQYF. The CDR3 DNA reads TGTGCCAGCCCTCCCCAGCAAGAGACCCAGTACTTC.

The V call is TRBV30, the J call TRBJ1-6, with a possible D match to TRBD1 (5 bases). With 3 bases removed from V and 9 bases from J, the gap between germline ends came to 15 bases. Looked up from germline, CDR1 is GTSNPN and CDR2 is SVGIG (reference sequence). The CDR3 has 14 amino acids. The CDR3 DNA reads as TGTGCCTGGAGGGACCGACAGAGGAGTTCACCCCTCCACTTT. Translating it yields CAWRDRQRSSPLHF.

The V gene is TRBV27, the J gene TRBJ2-2, with 7 nucleotides matching TRBD2. The V and J ends lost 6 bases and 4 bases, in that order; junction bases with no gene match: 20. The CDR3 length is 19 residues. Per the germline V gene, CDR1 is MNHEY and CDR2 is SMNVEV (reference sequence). The CDR3 sequence is CASSRGTTVGRASTGELFF. The CDR3 DNA follows: TGTGCCAGCAGCCGCGGCACGACAGTAGGGAGGGCATCCACCGGGGAGCTGTTTTTT.

The CDR3 reads CASSSPSGLAEAFF. CDR3 DNA: TGTGCCAGCAGCTCCCCTTCAGGGCTGGCTGAAGCTTTCTTT. The chain combines TRBV5-6 with TRBJ1-1; tentative D call: TRBD1 (5 bases). Deletions cut 3 bases from V and 6 bases from J, with 15 bases between. The CDR3 totals 14 residues. The germline V gene encodes CDR1 SGHDT and CDR2 YYEEEE. Full variable domain (missing parts from reference TRBV5-6 and TRBJ1-1): DAGVTQSPTHLIKTRGQQVTLRCSPKSGHDTVSWYQQALGQGPQFIFQYYEEEERQRGNFPDRFSGHQFPNYSSELNVNALLLGDSALYLCASSSPSGLAEAFFGQGTRLTVV.

The CDR3 nucleotides are TGTGCCAGCAGTTCAGATTCCTCCCTCACTTCACCCCTCCACTTT. It yields the protein CASSSDSSLTSPLHF. The chain uses TRBV6-6 and TRBJ1-6; D uncertain. From germline, CDR1 is MNHNY and CDR2 SVGAGI (reference sequence). V was shortened by 4 bases and J by 9 bases, with 16 bases between the two germline ends. This CDR3 spans 15 amino acids.